Following are 20 T cell receptor beta chains from one sample sequenced in a study of OX40 agonist ivuxolimab in advanced cancers. The method was immunoSEQ multiplex PCR; TCRdb's version includes in-frame clones alone and lacks a portion of them. Among some 100,000 clones listed, approximately 90% were seen once. The sequencing here drew on CD4+ or CD8+ T cells sorted from blood, taken in a trial of the OX40 agonist ivuxolimab. The receptors shown here come from an adult with an advanced solid tumor such as melanoma, head and neck, liver or kidney cancer.

V usage is TRBV19 and J usage is TRBJ1-2, with 7 positions matching TRBD1. With 6 bases clipped from V and 6 bases from J, the junction kept 7 bases outside the gene matches. Germline-derived CDR1 and CDR2 are LNHDA and SQIVND (reference sequence). The CDR3 spans 13 residues. CDR3 amino acids: CASSPTGVNGYTF. The CDR3, as DNA: TGTGCCAGTAGCCCTACAGGGGTTAATGGCTACACCTTC.

This clone showed up just once. The V gene is TRBV10-1, the J gene TRBJ2-3, with no clear D. The CDR3 has 14 residues. The ends were cut back, 3 bases at V and 4 bases at J, with 11 bases in the middle. Germline V CDR1 and CDR2: WNHNN, SYGVQD (reference sequence). Here the CDR3 DNA reads TGCGCCAGCAGTGAATGGGGAAGCCCAGATACGCAGTATTTT. The encoded protein is CASSEWGSPDTQYF.

On this clone itself: Different DNA sequences within this sample yield the same CDR3. The chain uses TRBV11-2 and TRBJ2-7; D might be TRBD2 (6 bases). Between the trimmed V and J ends, which lost 1 base and 4 bases, there was a span of 14 bases. Germline CDR1 is SGHAT and CDR2 is FQNNGV. The CDR3 has 15 amino acids. This chain's CDR3 is CASSLGGTRTYEQYF. As DNA, the CDR3 is TGTGCCAGCAGCTTAGGGGGGACTCGTACTTACGAGCAGTACTTC.

The genes are TRBV6-1 and TRBJ2-1; 10 bases are shared with TRBD2. The V gene end was trimmed by 0 bases and the J gene end by 8 bases; junction bases not matched to a gene: 7. The germline CDR1 and CDR2 sequences are MNHNS and SASEGT. The CDR3 sequence is 16 residues long. Here the CDR3 reads CASSEASSGSMYEQFF. CDR3 in DNA: TGTGCCAGCAGTGAAGCATCTAGCGGGAGTATGTATGAGCAGTTCTTC.

The chain has TRBV7-8 and TRBJ1-2; TRBD1 aligns across 7 bases. J was trimmed by 3 bases and V by 5 bases; bases with no gene match: 12. This CDR3 is built from 16 residues. Per germline, CDR1 SGHVS and CDR2 FQNEAQ. The CDR3, as DNA: TGTGCCAGCAGCCTGACCCTTGGACAGGCCGACTATGGCTACACCTTC. Its protein is CASSLTLGQADYGYTF.

The chain links TRBV27 to TRBJ2-1; 16 positions agree with TRBD2. This CDR3 has 19 residues. Germline V gives CDR1 MNHEY, CDR2 SMNVEV (reference sequence). V was pared by 7 bases and J by 0 bases, with 9 bases of the junction left unmatched. DNA for the CDR3: TGTGCCAGCACCAGTTTGGGACTAGCGGGAGGGCACTCCTACAATGAGCAGTTCTTC. Protein product: CASTSLGLAGGHSYNEQFF.

This sequence joins TRBV6-5 and TRBJ2-1, with D possibly matching TRBD2 (6 bases). The germline CDR1 and CDR2 sequences are MNHEY and SVGAGI. V lost 0 bases and J 4 bases, leaving 13 bases between the germline ends. The CDR3 consists of 16 residues. The CDR3: CASSYSSGLGYNEQFF. CDR3 DNA sequence: TGTGCCAGCAGTTACTCTAGCGGCCTCGGGTACAATGAGCAGTTCTTC.

This clone was seen only once. The V call is TRBV10-3, the J call TRBJ1-2; 9 nucleotides match TRBD1. The J segment lost 6 bases and the V segment lost 3 bases, leaving 11 bases of the junction unmatched. The CDR3 spans 16 residues. Germline loops: CDR1 ENHRY, CDR2 SYGVKD. CDR3 sequence reads: CAISEQIQGAADGYTF. Here the CDR3 DNA reads TGTGCCATCAGTGAACAGATACAGGGGGCTGCGGATGGCTACACCTTC.

This clone was counted a single time. The chain has TRBV6-5 and TRBJ1-5; TRBD1 is a possible D gene (6 bases). V was pared by 8 bases and J by 5 bases, with 19 bases between. CDR1 is MNHEY, CDR2 SVGAGI, per germline. CDR3 length equals 15 residues. The CDR3 DNA sequence: TGTGCCAGCGCCGAGGTTCCAGGGGTGGATCAGCCCCAGCATTTT. Translated: CASAEVPGVDQPQHF.

The chain joins TRBV5-1 to TRBJ2-7; no reliable D call. V was cut by 3 bases and J by 0 bases, with 7 bases left in between. The germline gives CDR1 SGHRS, CDR2 YFSETQ. This CDR3 has 13 amino acids. CDR3 in amino acids: CASSYPDSYEQYF. CDR3 DNA sequence: TGCGCCAGCAGCTACCCGGACTCCTACGAGCAGTACTTC.

In DNA, the CDR3 is TGTGCCAGCAGCTCCAGACAGGGCTCCTACGAGCAGTACTTC. It translates to CASSSRQGSYEQYF. This chain connects TRBV7-8 to TRBJ2-7; TRBD1 matches 7 bases. The CDR3 sequence is 14 residues long. CDR1 is SGHVS, CDR2 FQNEAQ, per germline. Trimming cost V 4 bases and J 0 bases; bases outside gene matches: 3.

This rearrangement joins TRBV5-1 to TRBJ2-7; D gene unclear. Germline V gene sequence: CDR1 SGHRS, CDR2 YFSETQ. CDR3 size: 14 residues. V was shortened by 0 bases and J by 2 bases, with 9 bases between the two germline ends. The CDR3: CASSLARSTYEQYF. The DNA for the CDR3 is TGCGCCAGCAGCTTGGCCCGGAGTACCTACGAGCAGTACTTC.

This sequence joins TRBV27 and TRBJ2-3; D remains unclear. The CDR3 covers 14 residues. V was shortened by 4 bases and J by 12 bases, with 20 bases between the two germline ends. Germline V gives CDR1 MNHEY, CDR2 SMNVEV (reference sequence). The CDR3 bases are TGTGCCAGCAGTTCCGCTATAGGCCCCGTAATCCAGTATTTT. Protein product: CASSSAIGPVIQYF.

The J gene is TRBJ2-7, the V gene TRBV6-1, with TRBD2 matching 9 bases. The J segment lost 4 bases and the V segment lost 6 bases, leaving 7 bases of the junction unmatched. From germline, CDR1 is MNHNS and CDR2 SASEGT. CDR3 length: 14 residues. The CDR3 sequence is CASSIAGGAYEQYF. In DNA, the CDR3 is TGTGCCAGCAGCATCGCGGGGGGGGCTTACGAGCAGTACTTC.

This clone is a singleton in its sample. The gene calls are TRBV19 and TRBJ2-3; no reliable D call. Trimming left V 0 bases short and J 5 bases short, with 3 bases between. This CDR3 is 12 amino acids long. Germline lookup yields CDR1 LNHDA and CDR2 SQIVND (reference sequence). The CDR3 sequence is CASSIDGDTQYF. CDR3 nucleotides: TGTGCCAGTAGTATAGACGGAGATACGCAGTATTTT.

This rearrangement joins TRBV5-1 to TRBJ1-2, with D uncertain. Trimming removed 2 bases at V and 6 bases at J, with 11 bases between. Per the germline V gene, CDR1 is SGHRS and CDR2 is YFSETQ. The CDR3 is 13 residues long. The DNA for the CDR3 is TGCGCCAGCAGCTTTCGGGCAAAGGATGGCTACACCTTC. It translates to CASSFRAKDGYTF.

The chain is built from TRBV2 and TRBJ2-7; D is unclear. The CDR3 consists of 17 residues. CDR1 is SNHLY and CDR2 is FYNNEI in the germline V gene. V was clipped by 4 bases and J by 3 bases, with 22 bases between them. CDR3 nucleotide sequence: TGTGCCAGCAGTGCTGCTTTCTCTATGTCTCTTTTCTACGAGCAGTACTTC. The encoded protein is CASSAAFSMSLFYEQYF.

The J gene is TRBJ2-1, the V gene TRBV11-3; 7 bases are shared with TRBD2. CDR1 and CDR2 (germline): SGHNT, YENEEA. Trimming cost V 5 bases and J 7 bases; bases outside gene matches: 5. This CDR3 is 13 amino acids long. CDR3: CASSEGGENEQFF. The CDR3, as DNA: TGTGCCAGCAGCGAGGGAGGGGAGAATGAGCAGTTCTTC. The variable domain in full, completed from reference TRBV11-3 and TRBJ2-1, reads EAGVVQSPRYKIIEKKQPVAFWCNPISGHNTLYWYLQNLGQGPELLIRYENEEAVDDSQLPKDRFSAERLKGVDSTLKIQPAELGDSAVYLCASSEGGENEQFFGPGTRLTVL.

This chain joins TRBV10-3 and TRBJ2-7, with D perhaps TRBD1 or TRBD2 (5 bases each). Trimming took 8 bases from V and 3 from J, leaving 14 bases between them. CDR1 and CDR2 (germline): ENHRY, SYGVKD. This CDR3 has 13 amino acids. This CDR3 is CAIGPLGVYEQYF. The CDR3 DNA sequence: TGTGCCATCGGTCCCTTGGGGGTCTACGAGCAGTACTTC.

This chain connects TRBV6-1 to TRBJ1-3; TRBD1 matches 9 bases. Germline CDR1 and CDR2: MNHNS and SASEGT. V gave up 6 bases and J gave up 4 bases; unmatched junction bases: 4. This CDR3 comprises 14 residues. For the CDR3, the DNA is TGTGCCAGCAGCGACAGGGGGACAGGAAACACCATATATTTT. Its translation: CASSDRGTGNTIYF.